These T cell receptor beta chains were read from a single sample in a study of tumor and adjacent non-tumor tissue in lung cancer. One entry per CDR3 protein results from TCRdb running MiXCR on the multiplex PCR reads. Of 100,000 or so distinct CDR3 sequences detected, 75% to 85% appear once; the ten largest clones hold approximately 28%. The sample taken for sequencing was distant non-tumor lung tissue. The receptor set was obtained from a man aged 55 to 70 with small cell lung cancer. Both conserved end residues are trimmed from each CDR3.

TRBV12-3/TRBV12-4	TRBJ2-4	SSLRLAKNIQY
TRBV5-6	TRBJ2-5	ASSSQETETQC
TRBV5-4	TRBJ2-7	VSSLNSWDSSYEQY
TRBV20-1	TRBJ2-3	SASAEWSAGGRESTDTQY
TRBV11-3	TRBJ2-2	TSSLQASNTGELF
TRBV4-1	TRBJ1-5	ASNQDRGRCNQPKH
TRBV12-3/TRBV12-4	TRBJ2-2	ASGFSGTDTGELL
TRBV29-1	TRBJ2-5	KVRTVTGGGETQY
TRBV11-2	TRBJ2-1	ASSFLFNNEQF
TRBV4-2	TRBJ1-1	ASSQDLNIEAF
TRBV11-2	TRBJ2-2	VSSPRGGLNTEELF
TRBV29-1	TRBJ2-6	SANISGANALT
TRBV11-2	TRBJ1-1	ASSLAAWMNTQAF
TRBV29-1	TRBJ2-6	SVCENSGANALT
TRBV6-5	TRBJ2-5	ARRSAGLGEETQY
TRBV12-3/TRBV12-4	TRBJ2-7	TSSSPLGGSHEQY
TRBV11-2	TRBJ2-1	ASSLVTAQSFYNEQS
TRBV6-2/TRBV6-3	TRBJ1-2	DSSPIGVAGYT
TRBV30	TRBJ2-7	ACQRTSYEQY
TRBV13	TRBJ1-6	TSSQNDGSSHNSPLH
TRBV20-1	TRBJ2-5	SAREGRTFKETQY
TRBV20-1	TRBJ2-3	SARDVSAFFLDTQY
TRBV4-2	TRBJ2-2	ASSHLRANTGELL
TRBV12-3/TRBV12-4	TRBJ2-1	ASSLSLKPRRF
TRBV10-1	TRBJ2-3	ASSEAGRTPNTQY
TRBV4-2	TRBJ2-2	ASSQDLRANSGELL
TRBV9	TRBJ2-7	ASSVAGTGGLY
TRBV4-1	TRBJ2-1	ASSQDAGRYNEQF
TRBV4-2	TRBJ2-2	ASSQDLRANTLELF
TRBV4-1	.	ASSHVGVTGVSNQPQY
TRBV12-3/TRBV12-4	TRBJ1-1	VSSFQGSGTETF
TRBV5-1	TRBJ2-1	AGSKTGTASYNEQF
TRBV29-1	TRBJ1-3	RVDQRGSTIY
TRBV11-2	TRBJ2-3	SSSLESTTGVGFTDTQY
TRBV6-1	TRBJ2-7	ASSDAPGTATYEQY
TRBV10-3	TRBJ2-1	VVSESGTSGVRAL
TRBV4-1	TRBJ1-1	VSGQVPGCGTEAF
TRBV6-5	TRBJ2-1	ANSYYGGVRNEQF
TRBV11-2	TRBJ2-7	ASSPRGPASVRC
TRBV4-1	TRBJ2-2	VSSSRGPYTGELF
TRBV10-3	TRBJ2-3	AISESDPGLAGVEAGTQY
TRBV6-1	TRBJ2-5	ANSGIRLAGEGETQY
TRBV6-1	TRBJ1-5	ASSESGDNNQPQH
TRBV5-4	TRBJ2-2	ATSSFANTGELF
TRBV12-3/TRBV12-4	TRBJ1-1	ACSYVQGEDTEAF
TRBV29-1	TRBJ2-7	SARDISYDQY
TRBV7-9	TRBJ1-2	PSGLANRGSGYT
TRBV12-3/TRBV12-4	TRBJ1-5	ASSDEIGSNRPQH
TRBV2	TRBJ2-1	ARGYMAEQF
TRBV12-3/TRBV12-4	TRBJ1-5	TSSVGPLGPQH
TRBV5-6	TRBJ2-1	ASSLGIAVYNEQL
TRBV24-1	TRBJ2-1	TTTHGPGGEQF
TRBV6-1	TRBJ2-1	ASSDIQSSYNEQF